This T cell receptor beta chain originates from a study of T cells in Graves' hyperthyroidism and ophthalmopathy. The V and J ends lost 3 bases and 1 base respectively, with 7 bases between them. The CDR3 runs 14 residues. Germline V CDR1 and CDR2: DFQATT, SNEGSKA (reference sequence). Amplification yielded TCR beta CDR3 regions, with RNA transcripts as the source. An initial round of RT-PCR targeting the TCR CDR3 relied on the HTBI primer set. TCRdb recomputed calls from the multiplex PCR reads with MiXCR, one row per CDR3 protein. The table shows under 300,000 distinct CDR3 sequences, with around 15% occurring only once.

The genes are TRBV20-1 and TRBJ2-6; D is unclear. This sequence was found in a woman aged 50 to 60 with Graves' hyperthyroidism that later progressed to Graves' ophthalmopathy. The sequencing input was blood. CDR3 amino acids: CSASPGSGANVLTF. The DNA for the CDR3 is TGCAGTGCTAGTCCGGGTTCTGGGGCCAACGTCCTGACTTTC.